The clone carrying this TCR beta chain was seen only once. Its antigen is currently unknown. The V end was cut by 2 bases, the J end by 3 bases, with 20 bases between. Germline V CDR1 and CDR2: MNHEY, SVGEGT. The CDR3 is made up of 17 amino acids. The entry originates in a study of T cell repertoires in cytomegalovirus infection. Background on the study: The public TCR beta signatures pointed to both CMV infection and matching HLA type. Study-level results: Identification of carriers of CMV plus the relevant HLA was achieved through cumulative public TCR beta family frequency. Predominance within the ex vivo response was attributable to HLA-C-restricted CMV-specific TCR beta clonotypes.

TCRdb independently ran MiXCR on the reads; one entry per CDR3 protein. The sample contains 200,000 to 300,000 distinct CDR3 sequences, roughly 6.5% of which appear only once. The TCR originated in a human donor in good health (CMV status not recorded). Some clones in this sample may be carry-over from other donors' samples. V and J are TRBV6-2 or TRBV6-3 and TRBJ2-7; weak D call: TRBD2 (6 bases). The material sequenced was PBMCs. The DNA of the CDR3 is TGTGCCAGCAGTTACCCCCAGGTACCAGGGAGGTACTACGAGCAGTACTTC. It is translated as CASSYPQVPGRYYEQYF.